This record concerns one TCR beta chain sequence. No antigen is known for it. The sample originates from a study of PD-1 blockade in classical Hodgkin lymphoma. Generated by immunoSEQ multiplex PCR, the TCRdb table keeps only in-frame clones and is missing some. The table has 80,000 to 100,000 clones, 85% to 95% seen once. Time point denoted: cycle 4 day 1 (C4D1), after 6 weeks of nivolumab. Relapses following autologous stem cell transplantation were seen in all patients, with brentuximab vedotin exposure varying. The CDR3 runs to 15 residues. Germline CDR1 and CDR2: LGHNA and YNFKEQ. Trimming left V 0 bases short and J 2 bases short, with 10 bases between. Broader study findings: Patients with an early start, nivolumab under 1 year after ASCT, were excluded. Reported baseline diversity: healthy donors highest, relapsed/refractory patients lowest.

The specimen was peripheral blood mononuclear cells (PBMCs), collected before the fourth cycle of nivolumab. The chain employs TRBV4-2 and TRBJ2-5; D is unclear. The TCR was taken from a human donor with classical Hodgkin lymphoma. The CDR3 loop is CASSQEARSQETQYF. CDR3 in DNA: TGTGCCAGCAGCCAAGAGGCCAGATCACAAGAGACCCAGTACTTC.